Below are 22 T cell receptor beta chains sequenced from a single sample in a study of T cell changes during pregnancy in multiple sclerosis. TCRdb's table, derived via immunoSEQ multiplex PCR, lists solely in-frame clones and lacks some. The sample includes fewer than 75,000 clones, less than 95% of them seen just once. Here the sequenced sample was peripheral blood, taken after pregnancy. These receptors all come from a female donor in good health, enrolled as a control in a pregnancy study.

The V gene is TRBV5-5, the J gene TRBJ1-3; TRBD1 is a possible D gene (6 bases). Germline V gene data show CDR1 as SGHKS and CDR2 as YYEKEE (reference sequence). V lost 0 bases, J lost 7 bases, and 11 bases lay in between. This CDR3 is built from 14 residues. The CDR3 loop reads CASSLEVGGNTIYF. CDR3 coding DNA: TGTGCCAGCAGCTTGGAAGTTGGGGGCAACACCATATATTTT.

CDR3 nucleotides: TGTGCCACCAGCATTTCATGGGGGGGGGAGACCCAGTACTTC. Amino acids: CATSISWGGETQYF. V and J are TRBV15 and TRBJ2-5; 7 positions agree with TRBD2. V trimming: 4 bases; J trimming: 5 bases; junction bases outside the gene matches: 7. The germline gives CDR1 LNHNV, CDR2 YYDKDF (reference sequence). The length of the CDR3 is 14 residues. The variable domain in full, completed from reference TRBV15 and TRBJ2-5, reads DAMVIQNPRYQVTQFGKPVTLSCSQTLNHNVMYWYQQKSSQAPKLLFHYYDKDFNNEADTPDNFQSRRPNTSFCFLDIRSPGLGDTAMYLCATSISWGGETQYFGPGTRLLVL.

This chain links TRBV6-6 with TRBJ1-1; D unresolved. V dropped 2 bases and J dropped 1 base, with 5 bases sitting between them. The CDR3 runs to 13 residues. Per germline, CDR1 MNHNY and CDR2 SVGAGI (reference sequence). In nucleotides, the CDR3 is TGTGCCAGCAGTTACGAGGGGAACACTGAAGCTTTCTTT. As protein: CASSYEGNTEAFF.

V gene TRBV6-5 combines with J gene TRBJ2-7, with 11 positions matching TRBD2. This CDR3 region has 15 residues. In germline, CDR1 is MNHEY, CDR2 SVGAGI. J was trimmed by 5 bases and V by 7 bases; bases with no gene match: 10. CDR3 loop: CASKREASGRNEQYF. Here the CDR3 DNA reads TGTGCCAGCAAAAGGGAGGCTAGCGGGAGGAACGAGCAGTACTTC.

The chain combines TRBV30 with TRBJ2-7; possible D gene TRBD2, 6 bases. Germline V lookup: CDR1 GTSNPN, CDR2 SVGIG (reference sequence). The CDR3 runs to 14 residues. Trimming shortened V by 4 bases and J by 3 bases, and 16 bases separated the two germline ends. The CDR3 loop is CAWTAGTSIYEQYF. The CDR3 DNA reads TGTGCCTGGACCGCCGGGACTTCGATCTACGAGCAGTACTTC.

The chain links TRBV7-2 to TRBJ2-1; 10 positions match TRBD2. The V gene's germline CDR1 is SGHTA and CDR2 FQGNSA. The CDR3 runs to 19 residues. V trimming: 6 bases; J trimming: 0 bases; junction bases outside the gene matches: 14. CDR3 in DNA: TGTGCCAGCAGGCGAGTAGGTACTAGCGGGGCCAGCTCCTACAATGAGCAGTTCTTC. Translated, it gives CASRRVGTSGASSYNEQFF. The variable domain in full, with the rest retrieved from reference TRBV7-2 and TRBJ2-1, is GAGVSQSPSNKVTEKGKDVELRCDPISGHTALYWYRQSLGQGLEFLIYFQGNSAPDKSGLPSDRFSAERTGGSVSTLTIQRTQQEDSAVYLCASRRVGTSGASSYNEQFFGPGTRLTVL.

This clone has a handful of counts. The chain links TRBV9 to TRBJ1-6, with no clear D. Trimming stripped 0 bases from V and 6 bases from J, with 10 bases between. The germline V gene encodes CDR1 SGDLS and CDR2 YYNGEE. The CDR3 covers 15 residues. CDR3: CASSVGREGNSPLHF. The CDR3 DNA follows: TGTGCCAGCAGCGTAGGGAGGGAAGGTAATTCACCCCTCCACTTT.

The V gene is TRBV11-2, the J gene TRBJ2-7; tentative D call: TRBD2 (5 bases). V lost 2 bases, J lost 7 bases, and 18 bases lay in between. CDR3 length: 15 amino acids. Looked up from germline, CDR1 is SGHAT and CDR2 is FQNNGV. The CDR3 nucleotides read TGTGCCAGCAGCTTATATCCGGAGGACTGGAGAGAGCAGTACTTC. Translating it yields CASSLYPEDWREQYF.

The chain joins TRBV10-3 to TRBJ2-7, with D perhaps TRBD2 (7 bases). V gave up 6 bases and J gave up 2 bases, with 14 bases separating them. The CDR3 has 14 amino acids. Germline V gene data show CDR1 as ENHRY and CDR2 as SYGVKD. DNA of the CDR3: TGTGCCATCAGGGGGGGGACAACTACCTACGAGCAGTACTTC. Protein: CAIRGGTTTYEQYF.

The chain combines TRBV7-9 with TRBJ2-1, with TRBD2 matching over 13 bases. The CDR3 runs to 15 residues. CDR1 is SEHNR, CDR2 FQNEAQ, per germline (reference sequence). The V segment lost 5 bases and the J segment 8 bases; nucleotides outside the gene matches: 6. The CDR3 loop is CASSTSGRAKDEQFF. In DNA form, the CDR3 reads TGTGCCAGCAGCACTAGCGGGAGGGCTAAGGATGAGCAGTTCTTC.

V usage is TRBV7-3 and J usage is TRBJ2-7; D is unclear. V lost 2 bases and J 2 bases, leaving 13 bases between the germline ends. Per germline, CDR1 SGHTA and CDR2 FQGTGA. The CDR3 has 15 residues. The CDR3 is CASSLEQSPAYEQYF. The DNA for the CDR3 is TGTGCCAGCAGCTTAGAACAGAGCCCGGCCTACGAGCAGTACTTC.

V gene TRBV28 combines with J gene TRBJ2-7, with 9 bases lining up with TRBD1. The CDR3 is made up of 16 amino acids. V was clipped by 7 bases and J by 1 base; unmatched bases: 11. Germline V gives CDR1 MDHEN, CDR2 SYDVKM. The DNA of the CDR3 is TGTGCCAGCAACTCCTACAGGGGGCGGGAATCCTACGAGCAGTACTTC. Translated, it gives CASNSYRGRESYEQYF.

This CDR3 is CASSPTGTNTGELFF. In DNA, the CDR3 is TGTGCCAGCAGCCCTACAGGGACGAACACCGGGGAGCTGTTTTTT. The chain carries TRBV6-6 and TRBJ2-2; D perhaps matches TRBD1 (6 bases). V was cut by 6 bases and J by 0 bases, with 11 bases left in between. The CDR3 sequence is 15 residues long. Germline loops: CDR1 MNHNY, CDR2 SVGAGI (reference sequence).

The chain carries TRBV5-6 and TRBJ1-6; 7 bases align to TRBD1. Germline-derived CDR1 and CDR2 are SGHDT and YYEEEE. The CDR3 has 15 residues. After removal of 1 base from V and 9 bases from J, the junction contained 7 bases not matched to a gene. The CDR3 loop is CASSLSSRGVSPLHF. CDR3 sequence (DNA): TGTGCCAGCAGCTTGTCGTCCAGGGGGGTTTCACCCCTCCACTTT.

The chain uses TRBV11-2 and TRBJ2-1; unclear D gene. This CDR3 has 13 amino acids. Germline CDR1 SGHAT, CDR2 FQNNGV. Deletions cut 5 bases from V and 4 bases from J, with 9 bases between. For the CDR3, the DNA is TGTGCCAGCAGCCGCCAGAGGTACAATGAGCAGTTCTTC. Its protein product is CASSRQRYNEQFF.

This chain uses TRBV4-2 with TRBJ2-2; 7 nucleotides agree with TRBD2. J gave up 5 bases and V 4 bases, and 7 bases lay outside the gene matches. The CDR3 has 15 amino acids. Per germline, CDR1 LGHNA and CDR2 YNFKEQ. The CDR3: CASSPEGGRTGELFF. The CDR3 DNA is TGTGCCAGCAGCCCGGAGGGCGGGAGAACCGGGGAGCTGTTTTTT.

The gene calls are TRBV7-2 and TRBJ2-1; 8 positions match TRBD1. The CDR3 extends over 12 amino acids. Looked up from germline, CDR1 is SGHTA and CDR2 is FQGNSA. The V and J ends lost 6 bases and 9 bases, in that order; junction bases with no gene match: 4. The CDR3 DNA sequence: TGTGCCAGCAGGCAGGGGGCAGGTGAGCAGTTCTTC. As protein: CASRQGAGEQFF.

The chain is built from TRBV19 and TRBJ2-5; TRBD2 might be the D (5 bases). CDR1 is LNHDA and CDR2 is SQIVND in the germline V gene (reference sequence). Trimming took off 7 bases at V and 0 bases at J, with 12 bases between the two ends. The CDR3 has 14 amino acids. In DNA form, the CDR3 reads TGTGCCAGTAAGGAGGCCGTCTACCAAGAGACCCAGTACTTC. This translates into CASKEAVYQETQYF.

The J gene is TRBJ2-5, the V gene TRBV7-9; perhaps TRBD2 as D (5 bases). CDR3 length: 17 amino acids. The ends were cut back, 1 base at V and 3 bases at J, with 18 bases in the middle. Germline V gene data show CDR1 as SEHNR and CDR2 as FQNEAQ (reference sequence). The chain's CDR3 is CASSLEGYNSAEETQYF. CDR3 in DNA: TGTGCCAGCAGCTTAGAAGGGTATAATAGCGCAGAAGAGACCCAGTACTTC.

The V and J genes are TRBV29-1 and TRBJ1-1; TRBD1 is a possible D gene (5 bases). This CDR3 is 14 amino acids long. V lost 7 bases and J 0 bases, leaving 15 bases between the germline ends. From germline, CDR1 is SQVTM and CDR2 ANQGSEA. The CDR3 is CSAGTYPMNTEAFF. Here the CDR3 DNA reads TGCAGCGCTGGGACTTACCCCATGAACACTGAAGCTTTCTTT.

The gene calls are TRBV27 and TRBJ1-3, with 10 bases lining up with TRBD1. Germline loops: CDR1 MNHEY, CDR2 SMNVEV (reference sequence). The CDR3 runs 16 residues. J lost 2 bases, V lost 6 bases, and 7 bases had no gene match. The CDR3 DNA is TGTGCCAGCAGATTACCGGGACAGGGGACTGGAAACACCATATATTTT. Translated, it gives CASRLPGQGTGNTIYF.

The chain employs TRBV4-2 and TRBJ2-1; D gene ambiguous. From germline, CDR1 is LGHNA and CDR2 YNFKEQ. V was cut by 8 bases and J by 5 bases, with 22 bases left in between. There are 16 residues in the CDR3. The CDR3: CASRPEVGYKNNEQFF. The CDR3 coding sequence is TGTGCCAGCCGCCCCGAGGTTGGCTATAAAAACAATGAGCAGTTCTTC.